The rows below give T cell receptor beta chains drawn from one sample of a study of T cell responses to AZD1222 COVID-19 vaccine. Libraries were prepared by immunoSEQ multiplex PCR; TCRdb keeps only in-frame clonotypes and omits some of them. Of approximately 130,000 clones detected, about 86% appear once; the ten largest clones hold 3%. The sequencing here drew on peripheral blood, taken 28 days after the second AZD1222 dose. Source of these receptors: an adult who received the AZD1222 COVID-19 vaccine. The CDR3 runs from the conserved cysteine through the conserved F or W. Fields, in order: V gene, clone size, D gene, J gene, CDR3 DNA, CDR3 protein. D genes are given only for firm matches. Only part of the rows carry a size: once, few, many, or a class if the clone is expanded.

V gene: TRBV6-2/TRBV6-3
clone size: NA
D gene: TRBD1
J gene: TRBJ1-2
CDR3 DNA: TGTGCCAGCAGTTACCCGACAGGGTACTTCTACGGCTACACCTTC
CDR3 protein: CASSYPTGYFYGYTF

V gene: TRBV6-6
clone size: NA
D gene: NA
J gene: TRBJ1-6
CDR3 DNA: TGTGCCAGCAGTTACTCGGCAGGACCCCTCCACTTT
CDR3 protein: CASSYSAGPLHF

V gene: TRBV29-1
clone size: NA
D gene: NA
J gene: TRBJ2-5
CDR3 DNA: TGCAGCGTTGGGGTTACAGGGCCCGGGACCCAGTACTTC
CDR3 protein: CSVGVTGPGTQYF

V gene: TRBV12-2
clone size: NA
D gene: NA
J gene: TRBJ2-1
CDR3 DNA: TGTGCAAGTCGCCCGCCGGGGGGCTTAAATGAGCAGTTCTTC
CDR3 protein: CASRPPGGLNEQFF

V gene: TRBV5-1
clone size: once
D gene: TRBD1
J gene: TRBJ1-2
CDR3 DNA: TGCGCCAGCAGCTTGGGGGTGACAGGGTTCGATGGCTACACCTTC
CDR3 protein: CASSLGVTGFDGYTF

V gene: TRBV4-3
clone size: NA
D gene: NA
J gene: TRBJ1-3
CDR3 DNA: TGCGCCAGCAGCCACGGGGGGAGCTCTGGAAACACCATATATTTT
CDR3 protein: CASSHGGSSGNTIYF

V gene: TRBV18
clone size: NA
D gene: NA
J gene: TRBJ1-1
CDR3 DNA: TGTGCCAGCTCAACTCTCGGCCGAAACACTGAAGCTTTCTTT
CDR3 protein: CASSTLGRNTEAFF

V gene: TRBV7-8
clone size: NA
D gene: TRBD1
J gene: TRBJ1-1
CDR3 DNA: TGTGCCAGCAGACTGGACAGGGTAGACACTGAAGCTTTCTTT
CDR3 protein: CASRLDRVDTEAFF

V gene: TRBV7-3
clone size: NA
D gene: NA
J gene: TRBJ2-2
CDR3 DNA: TGTGCCAGCAGCTTAACTGGGGGAATGAACACCGGGGAGCTGTTTTTT
CDR3 protein: CASSLTGGMNTGELFF

V gene: TRBV6-5
clone size: NA
D gene: NA
J gene: TRBJ2-3
CDR3 DNA: TGTGCCAGCAGTTACTCTGCCAGCACAGATACGCAGTATTTT
CDR3 protein: CASSYSASTDTQYF

V gene: TRBV27
clone size: NA
D gene: TRBD2
J gene: TRBJ2-2
CDR3 DNA: TGTGCCAGCAGTATCCAGGGACTAGCAAACACCGGGGAGCTGTTTTTT
CDR3 protein: CASSIQGLANTGELFF

V gene: TRBV7-3
clone size: once
D gene: NA
J gene: TRBJ1-1
CDR3 DNA: TGTGCCAGCAGCTACGGGGGGCCCAACACTGAAGCTTTCTTT
CDR3 protein: CASSYGGPNTEAFF

V gene: TRBV20-1
clone size: NA
D gene: NA
J gene: TRBJ1-1
CDR3 DNA: TGCAGTGCTAGAGATCTGCCGCCTTTCTTT
CDR3 protein: CSARDLPPFF

V gene: TRBV19
clone size: few
D gene: NA
J gene: TRBJ1-3
CDR3 DNA: TGTGCCAGTAGTCCTCACAGGAGTTACTCTGGAAACACCATATATTTT
CDR3 protein: CASSPHRSYSGNTIYF

V gene: TRBV3-1/TRBV3-2
clone size: NA
D gene: NA
J gene: TRBJ2-3
CDR3 DNA: TGTGCCAGCAGCCAAGATAGCTCAGATACGCAGTATTTT
CDR3 protein: CASSQDSSDTQYF

V gene: TRBV6-1
clone size: few
D gene: NA
J gene: TRBJ1-1
CDR3 DNA: TGTGCCAGCAGTGAAGCCGGGGGGAGGGGCACTGAAGCTTTCTTT
CDR3 protein: CASSEAGGRGTEAFF

V gene: TRBV10-3
clone size: NA
D gene: NA
J gene: TRBJ2-5
CDR3 DNA: TGTGCCGCAGGGCCAGGACTCCAAGAGACCCAGTACTTC
CDR3 protein: CAAGPGLQETQYF

V gene: TRBV5-1
clone size: NA
D gene: NA
J gene: TRBJ1-4
CDR3 DNA: TGCGCCAGCAGCTTATTAGGGTCAACTAATGAAAAACTGTTTTTT
CDR3 protein: CASSLLGSTNEKLFF

V gene: TRBV29-1
clone size: once
D gene: NA
J gene: TRBJ1-2
CDR3 DNA: TGCAGCGTTGAGACAGGAACATATGGCTACACCTTC
CDR3 protein: CSVETGTYGYTF

V gene: TRBV4-2
clone size: NA
D gene: NA
J gene: TRBJ2-3
CDR3 DNA: TGTGCCAGCAGCCAAGATCGTAGGATCACAGATACGCAGTATTTT
CDR3 protein: CASSQDRRITDTQYF

V gene: TRBV30
clone size: NA
D gene: NA
J gene: TRBJ1-5
CDR3 DNA: TGTGCCTGGAGTGGGCCGCGGGTGGTCAATCAGCCCCAGCATTTT
CDR3 protein: CAWSGPRVVNQPQHF

V gene: TRBV3-1/TRBV3-2
clone size: NA
D gene: TRBD2
J gene: TRBJ2-5
CDR3 DNA: TGTGCCAGCAGCCTCCCTGCGAGCAGCGGGGGGGCCAAAGAGACCCAGTACTTC
CDR3 protein: CASSLPASSGGAKETQYF

V gene: TRBV7-2
clone size: NA
D gene: NA
J gene: TRBJ2-2
CDR3 DNA: TGTGCCAGCGGCCCCCCGAACACCGGGGAGCTGTTTTTT
CDR3 protein: CASGPPNTGELFF

V gene: TRBV14
clone size: NA
D gene: NA
J gene: TRBJ2-7
CDR3 DNA: TGTGCCAGCAGCCAAGGGGGTTACGAGCAGTACTTC
CDR3 protein: CASSQGGYEQYF

V gene: TRBV5-1
clone size: NA
D gene: TRBD1
J gene: TRBJ1-1
CDR3 DNA: TGCGCCAGCAGCCCGGGACAGGGGGAACTGTACACTGAAGCTTTCTTT
CDR3 protein: CASSPGQGELYTEAFF

V gene: TRBV19
clone size: NA
D gene: NA
J gene: TRBJ2-1
CDR3 DNA: TGTGCCAGTAGTATAGGTAGTGGCAATGAGCAGTTCTTC
CDR3 protein: CASSIGSGNEQFF

V gene: TRBV5-1
clone size: NA
D gene: NA
J gene: TRBJ1-2
CDR3 DNA: TGCGCCAGCAGCGGCGGGACGGTCGAAAGCTACACCTTC
CDR3 protein: CASSGGTVESYTF

V gene: TRBV5-5
clone size: NA
D gene: NA
J gene: TRBJ2-7
CDR3 DNA: TGTGCCAGCAGCTTGGACCCGGGGAACGGAGGTCAAGAGCAGTACTTC
CDR3 protein: CASSLDPGNGGQEQYF

V gene: TRBV18
clone size: NA
D gene: NA
J gene: TRBJ2-7
CDR3 DNA: TGTGCCAGCTCACCAACGCTCTACGAGCAGTACTTC
CDR3 protein: CASSPTLYEQYF

V gene: TRBV11-2
clone size: NA
D gene: NA
J gene: TRBJ1-2
CDR3 DNA: TGTGCCAGCAGCTTCTTGCAGACAAGCGGCTACACCTTC
CDR3 protein: CASSFLQTSGYTF

V gene: TRBV5-1
clone size: once
D gene: NA
J gene: TRBJ1-2
CDR3 DNA: TGCGCCAGCAGCCCAGAGATAGGGGTTAAGGGCTACACCTTC
CDR3 protein: CASSPEIGVKGYTF

V gene: TRBV5-1
clone size: NA
D gene: TRBD1
J gene: TRBJ1-4
CDR3 DNA: TGCGCCAGCAGCTTGGAGGGACAGGGGTATGAAAAACTGTTTTTT
CDR3 protein: CASSLEGQGYEKLFF

V gene: TRBV19
clone size: NA
D gene: TRBD2
J gene: TRBJ2-7
CDR3 DNA: TGTGCCAGCCGAGCGGGGGACTACGAGCAGTACTTC
CDR3 protein: CASRAGDYEQYF

V gene: TRBV28
clone size: NA
D gene: TRBD2
J gene: TRBJ2-5
CDR3 DNA: TGTGCCAGCAGTTCAATCTCCGAAGTAGGGAGGGGGACCCAGTACTTC
CDR3 protein: CASSSISEVGRGTQYF

V gene: TRBV6-5
clone size: once
D gene: TRBD1
J gene: TRBJ1-2
CDR3 DNA: TGTGCCAGCAGAGACAGGGGGCGAAGCTATGGCTACACCTTC
CDR3 protein: CASRDRGRSYGYTF

V gene: TRBV7-9
clone size: NA
D gene: NA
J gene: TRBJ1-4
CDR3 DNA: TGTGCCAGCAGCTCCAACAGGGCTACTAATGAAAAACTGTTTTTT
CDR3 protein: CASSSNRATNEKLFF

V gene: TRBV7-2
clone size: NA
D gene: NA
J gene: TRBJ1-1
CDR3 DNA: TGTGCCAGCAGCTTAGGGAGGGGGAACACTGAAGCTTTCTTT
CDR3 protein: CASSLGRGNTEAFF

V gene: TRBV5-1
clone size: NA
D gene: NA
J gene: TRBJ1-1
CDR3 DNA: TGCGCCAGCAGCCCACAGATTTCTGGGGGGAACACTGAAGCTTTCTTT
CDR3 protein: CASSPQISGGNTEAFF

V gene: TRBV27
clone size: NA
D gene: NA
J gene: TRBJ1-2
CDR3 DNA: TGTGCCAGCAGTTCGGGCCCGGGGGATGGCTACACCTTC
CDR3 protein: CASSSGPGDGYTF

V gene: TRBV5-1
clone size: once
D gene: NA
J gene: TRBJ1-3
CDR3 DNA: TGCGCCAGCAGCTTGAGGGGGGCGAAGGGAAACACCATATATTTT
CDR3 protein: CASSLRGAKGNTIYF

V gene: TRBV2
clone size: NA
D gene: NA
J gene: TRBJ2-1
CDR3 DNA: TGTGCCAGCTCCGCGCAGGTTTCGAGAAATGAGCAGTTCTTC
CDR3 protein: CASSAQVSRNEQFF

V gene: TRBV3-1/TRBV3-2
clone size: few
D gene: NA
J gene: TRBJ2-7
CDR3 DNA: TGTGCCAGCAGCTACAAGCGCGAGCAGTACTTC
CDR3 protein: CASSYKREQYF

V gene: TRBV14
clone size: NA
D gene: NA
J gene: TRBJ1-4
CDR3 DNA: TGTGCCAGCAGCCAAGACGACCCTGGAAAACTGTTTTTT
CDR3 protein: CASSQDDPGKLFF

V gene: TRBV3-1/TRBV3-2
clone size: NA
D gene: TRBD1
J gene: TRBJ2-1
CDR3 DNA: TGTGCCAGCAGCCCCCGACAGGGCTACAATGAGCAGTTCTTC
CDR3 protein: CASSPRQGYNEQFF

V gene: TRBV5-4
clone size: NA
D gene: NA
J gene: TRBJ1-2
CDR3 DNA: TGTGCCAGCAGCTTGGACACAGGGTATGGCTACACCTTC
CDR3 protein: CASSLDTGYGYTF

V gene: TRBV10-3
clone size: NA
D gene: NA
J gene: TRBJ2-5
CDR3 DNA: TGTGCCATCAGTGAGGAAGAGACCCAGTACTTC
CDR3 protein: CAISEEETQYF

V gene: TRBV30
clone size: NA
D gene: TRBD1
J gene: TRBJ1-5
CDR3 DNA: TGTGCCTGGTCAGGACAGGGTAATCAGCCCCAGCATTTT
CDR3 protein: CAWSGQGNQPQHF

V gene: TRBV11-3
clone size: NA
D gene: NA
J gene: TRBJ2-1
CDR3 DNA: TGTGCCAGCAGCCCTTACATAAACGAGCAGTTCTTC
CDR3 protein: CASSPYINEQFF

V gene: TRBV21-1
clone size: NA
D gene: NA
J gene: TRBJ2-7
CDR3 DNA: TGTGCCAGCAGCAGAACAGCCTACGAGCAGTACTTC
CDR3 protein: CASSRTAYEQYF

V gene: TRBV28
clone size: NA
D gene: NA
J gene: TRBJ1-1
CDR3 DNA: TGTGCCAGCAGTCCAGGATGGGGGGGGAGCACTGAAGCTTTCTTT
CDR3 protein: CASSPGWGGSTEAFF

V gene: TRBV7-9
clone size: NA
D gene: TRBD1
J gene: TRBJ1-3
CDR3 DNA: TGTGCCAGCAGCGAATTGACGGGACAGATAAACACCATATATTTT
CDR3 protein: CASSELTGQINTIYF

V gene: TRBV5-4
clone size: NA
D gene: TRBD2
J gene: TRBJ2-7
CDR3 DNA: TGTGCCAGCAGCCTTAGCGGGGGGTCCCCCTACGAGCAGTACTTC
CDR3 protein: CASSLSGGSPYEQYF

V gene: TRBV14
clone size: NA
D gene: NA
J gene: TRBJ2-1
CDR3 DNA: TGTGCCAGCAGCCAAGGGGTACGCGGCTCCTACAATGAGCAGTTCTTC
CDR3 protein: CASSQGVRGSYNEQFF

V gene: TRBV25-1
clone size: NA
D gene: NA
J gene: TRBJ1-6
CDR3 DNA: TGTGCCAGCAGTGAGGGGGGACCCTTCTCCTATAATTCACCCCTCCACTTT
CDR3 protein: CASSEGGPFSYNSPLHF

V gene: TRBV19
clone size: NA
D gene: TRBD1
J gene: TRBJ1-4
CDR3 DNA: TGTGCCAGTAGGGACGGGACAGAAATTGAAAAACTGTTTTTT
CDR3 protein: CASRDGTEIEKLFF

V gene: TRBV11-3
clone size: NA
D gene: TRBD1
J gene: TRBJ2-1
CDR3 DNA: TGTGCCAGCAGCTTTCGGGCCTTGGACAGGGGTGAGAATGAGCAGTTCTTC
CDR3 protein: CASSFRALDRGENEQFF

V gene: TRBV6-2/TRBV6-3
clone size: few
D gene: NA
J gene: TRBJ2-7
CDR3 DNA: TGTGCCAGCAGTTCCGTCGGGATAACTGACGGCTACGAGCAGTACTTC
CDR3 protein: CASSSVGITDGYEQYF

V gene: TRBV12-3/TRBV12-4
clone size: NA
D gene: TRBD1
J gene: TRBJ1-2
CDR3 DNA: TGTGCCAGCAGTCCGGACAGGCGGAGCTACACCTTC
CDR3 protein: CASSPDRRSYTF